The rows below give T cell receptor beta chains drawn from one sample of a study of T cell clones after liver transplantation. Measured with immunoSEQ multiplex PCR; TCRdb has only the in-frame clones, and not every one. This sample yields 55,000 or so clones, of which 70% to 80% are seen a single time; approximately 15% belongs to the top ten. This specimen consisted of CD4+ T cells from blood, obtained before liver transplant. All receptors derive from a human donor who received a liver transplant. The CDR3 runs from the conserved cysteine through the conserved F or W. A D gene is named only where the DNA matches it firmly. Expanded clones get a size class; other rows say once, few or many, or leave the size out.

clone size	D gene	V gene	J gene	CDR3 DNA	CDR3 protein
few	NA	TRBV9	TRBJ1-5	TGTGCCAGCAGCTCCAGTACAAGCAATCAGCCCCAGCATTTT	CASSSSTSNQPQHF
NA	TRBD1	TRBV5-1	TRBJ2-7	TGCGCCAGCAGCACAACCCCCACCGGACAGGTTTACTACGAGCAGTACTTC	CASSTTPTGQVYYEQYF
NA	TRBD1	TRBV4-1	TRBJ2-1	TGCGCCAGCAGCCAACCTCCGGGACAGGATTACCATGAGCAGTTCTTC	CASSQPPGQDYHEQFF
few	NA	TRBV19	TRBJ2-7	TGTGCCAGTAGTATGCGGCGGGACAGCGAGTACGAGCAGTACTTC	CASSMRRDSEYEQYF
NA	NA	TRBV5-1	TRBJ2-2	TGCGCCAGCAGCTTTGACTCCACCGGGGAGCTGTTTTTT	CASSFDSTGELFF
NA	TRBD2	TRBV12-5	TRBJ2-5	TGTGCTAGTGGTCCCCTACTAGCGGGGGGGCCTTTAGATGAGACCCAGTACTTC	CASGPLLAGGPLDETQYF
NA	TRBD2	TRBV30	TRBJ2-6	TGTGCCTGCTCAGCGGGGGCGACCTCTGGGGCCAACGTCCTGACTTTC	CACSAGATSGANVLTF
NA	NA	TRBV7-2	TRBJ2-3	TGTGCCAGCAGCTACTCGACAGATACGCAGTATTTT	CASSYSTDTQYF
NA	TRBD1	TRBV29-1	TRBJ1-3	TGCAGCGTCAGGACAGGGACGAGCTCTGGAAACACCATATATTTT	CSVRTGTSSGNTIYF
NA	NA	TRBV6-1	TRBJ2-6	TGTGCCAGCAGTGAAATCTCAGGGTCTGGGGCCAACGTCCTGACTTTC	CASSEISGSGANVLTF
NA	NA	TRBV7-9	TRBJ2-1	TGTGCCAGCAGCTTAGGGGGGCCGAGCTCCTACAATGAGCAGTTCTTC	CASSLGGPSSYNEQFF
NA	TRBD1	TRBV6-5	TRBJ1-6	TGTGCCAGCAGTCCCGCGGACAGGGAATCACCCCTCCACTTT	CASSPADRESPLHF
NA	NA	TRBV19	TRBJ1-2	TGTGCCAGTAGTATGTCCAGGAACCACTATGGCTACACCTTC	CASSMSRNHYGYTF
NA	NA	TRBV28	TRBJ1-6	TGTGCCAGCAGTTCAGGGTCCAGGTCCCCCCTCCACTTT	CASSSGSRSPLHF
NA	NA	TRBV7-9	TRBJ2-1	TGTGCCAGCAGCTTATTGTCTCTCAATGAGCAGTTCTTC	CASSLLSLNEQFF
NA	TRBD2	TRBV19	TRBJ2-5	TGTGCCAGTAGTAGAGGACTAGCGGGGGGGATTCAAGAGACCCAGTACTTC	CASSRGLAGGIQETQYF
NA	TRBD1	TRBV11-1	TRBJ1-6	TGTGCCAGCAGCTTAGGAGGGACAGGGGGTAATTCACCCCTCCACTTT	CASSLGGTGGNSPLHF
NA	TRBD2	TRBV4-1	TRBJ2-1	TGCGCCAGCAGCCTGGGACTAGCGAACAATGAGCAGTTCTTC	CASSLGLANNEQFF
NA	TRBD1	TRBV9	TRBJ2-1	TGTGCCAGCAACGCGGGACAGGGGTGGTATGAGCAGTTCTTC	CASNAGQGWYEQFF
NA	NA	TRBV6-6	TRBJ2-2	TGTGCCAGCAGTTACACCTCAGCGACCGGGGAGCTGTTTTTT	CASSYTSATGELFF